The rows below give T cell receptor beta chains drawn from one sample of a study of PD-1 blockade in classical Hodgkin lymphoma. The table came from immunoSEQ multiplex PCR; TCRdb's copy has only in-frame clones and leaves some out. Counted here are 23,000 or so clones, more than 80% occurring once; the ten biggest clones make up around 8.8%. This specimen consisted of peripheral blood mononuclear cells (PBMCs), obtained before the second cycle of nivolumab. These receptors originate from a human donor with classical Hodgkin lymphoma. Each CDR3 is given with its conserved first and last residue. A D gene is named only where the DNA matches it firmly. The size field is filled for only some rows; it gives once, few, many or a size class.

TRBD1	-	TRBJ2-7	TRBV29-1	TGCAGCGTGGGACAGGGATTGTACGAGCAGTACTTC	CSVGQGLYEQYF
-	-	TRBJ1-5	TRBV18	TGTGCCAGCTCACCAGAGACATTTGACAATCAGCCCCAGCATTTT	CASSPETFDNQPQHF
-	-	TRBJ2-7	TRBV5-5	TGTGCCAGCAGGTCCGGGTCCCCATCCTACGAGCAGTACTTC	CASRSGSPSYEQYF
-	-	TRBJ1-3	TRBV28	TGTGCCAGCAGGGTAGGAAAGTCCGGAAACACCATATATTTT	CASRVGKSGNTIYF
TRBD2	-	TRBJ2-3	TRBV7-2	TGTGCCAGCAGCTTAAAGCTAGCGGGGGGGAGCACAGATACGCAGTATTTT	CASSLKLAGGSTDTQYF
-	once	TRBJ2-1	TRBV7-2	TGTGCCAGCAGCTTAGCGGGGCAGGGGATATATGAGCAGTTCTTC	CASSLAGQGIYEQFF
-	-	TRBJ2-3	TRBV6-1	TGTGCCAGCAGTGACAGGCAGCGTCGCACAGATACGCAGTATTTT	CASSDRQRRTDTQYF
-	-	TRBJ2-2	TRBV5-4	TGTGCCAGCAGCTCCCGCGGCGGGGCACACACCGGGGAGCTGTTTTTT	CASSSRGGAHTGELFF
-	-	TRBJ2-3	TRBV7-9	TGTGCCAGCAGCTTATTGGGCGGGGGCACAGATACGCAGTATTTT	CASSLLGGGTDTQYF
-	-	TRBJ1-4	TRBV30	TGTGCCTGGGGGGCTCACCGGGAAAAACTGTTTTTT	CAWGAHREKLFF
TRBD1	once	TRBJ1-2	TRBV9	TGTGCCAGCAGCGTAGGTTACGGGACAGGGATGGTGGAAGTTGTCTATGGCTACACCTTC	CASSVGYGTGMVEVVYGYTF
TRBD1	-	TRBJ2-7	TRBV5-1	TGCGCCAGCAGTTCGACAGGGATGAGCTCCTACGAGCAGTACTTC	CASSSTGMSSYEQYF
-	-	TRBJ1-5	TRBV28	TGTGCCAGCAGTACCCCGGCAGGGGCCTTCAATCAGCCCCAGCATTTT	CASSTPAGAFNQPQHF
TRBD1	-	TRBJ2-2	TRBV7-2	TGTGCCAGCAGCTGGACAGGGGACTCCGGGGAGCTGTTTTTT	CASSWTGDSGELFF
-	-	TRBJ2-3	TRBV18	TGTGCCAGCTCACCACCGATAGCTCACGCGTCCAGCACAGATACGCAGTATTTT	CASSPPIAHASSTDTQYF
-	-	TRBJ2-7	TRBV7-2	TGTGCCAGCAGCCTATCCTCCTACGAGCAGTACTTC	CASSLSSYEQYF
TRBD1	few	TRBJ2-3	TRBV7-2	TGTGCCAGCAGCTTACACAGGGGACCCACAGATACGCAGTATTTT	CASSLHRGPTDTQYF
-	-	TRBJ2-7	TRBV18	TGTGCCAGCTCACCCTGGGACAACTACGAGCAGTACTTC	CASSPWDNYEQYF
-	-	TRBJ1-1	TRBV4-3	TGCGCCAGCAGCCAAGCTCTCCGGACGAACACTGAAGCTTTCTTT	CASSQALRTNTEAFF
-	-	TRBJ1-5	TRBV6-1	TGTGCCAGCAGTGAAGTGGGACGGAGCAATCAGCCCCAGCATTTT	CASSEVGRSNQPQHF
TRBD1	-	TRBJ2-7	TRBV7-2	TGTGCCAGCAGCTTACCCACGGACAGGTCCAGGCAGTACTTC	CASSLPTDRSRQYF
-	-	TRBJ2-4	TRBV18	TGTGCCAGCTCACCATCTTGGGGTATTCGCATTCAGTACTTC	CASSPSWGIRIQYF
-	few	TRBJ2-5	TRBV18	TGTGCCAGCTCACCGTCGGACACGTCGAGGGAGACCCAGTACTTC	CASSPSDTSRETQYF
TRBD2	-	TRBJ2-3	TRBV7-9	TGTGCCAGCAGCGACCCGGGACTAAGAAGCACAGATACGCAGTATTTT	CASSDPGLRSTDTQYF
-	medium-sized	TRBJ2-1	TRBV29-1	TGCAGCGCAGGACTAAACAATGAGCAGTTCTTC	CSAGLNNEQFF
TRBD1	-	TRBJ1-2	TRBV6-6	TGTGCCAGCAGGGAGGGGGGGACAGGGCTTGGCTACACCTTC	CASREGGTGLGYTF
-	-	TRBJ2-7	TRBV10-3	TGTGCCATCAGACTACAGGGAGGCGAGGGACTTGAAGAGCAGTACTTC	CAIRLQGGEGLEEQYF
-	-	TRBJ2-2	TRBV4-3	TGCGCCAGCAGCCAAGATGGGGGGTCCACCGGGGAGCTGTTTTTT	CASSQDGGSTGELFF
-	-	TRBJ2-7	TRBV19	TGTGCCAGTAGTATACAAGCGGATTCCTACGAGCAGTACTTC	CASSIQADSYEQYF
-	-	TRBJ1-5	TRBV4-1	TGCGCCAGCAGCCAAGGGCAGCTCAATCAGCCCCAGCATTTT	CASSQGQLNQPQHF
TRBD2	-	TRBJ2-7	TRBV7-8	TGTGCCAGCAGCTGGACTAGCGGGGGCGCGGGGAGCTCCTACGAGCAGTACTTC	CASSWTSGGAGSSYEQYF
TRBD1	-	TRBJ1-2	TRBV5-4	TGTGCCAGCAGCGACGACAGGGACGGTGGCTACACCTTC	CASSDDRDGGYTF
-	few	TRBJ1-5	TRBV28	TGTGCCAGCACCAGGCCGGGGGGCAGGAACCAGCCCCAGCATTTT	CASTRPGGRNQPQHF
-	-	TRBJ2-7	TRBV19	TGTGCCAGTAGTACGAACCTAGCGCTCTCCTACGAGCAGTACTTC	CASSTNLALSYEQYF
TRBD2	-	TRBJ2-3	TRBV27	TGTGCCAGCAGTCGTTCCGGGACTAGCGGGGGGCCCACAGATACGCAGTATTTT	CASSRSGTSGGPTDTQYF
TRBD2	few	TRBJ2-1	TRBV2	TGTGCCAGCAGTGAGGCTAGCGGGGGGGCCGAGCAGTTCTTC	CASSEASGGAEQFF
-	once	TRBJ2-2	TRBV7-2	TGTGCCAGCAGCTTTGTAAGGGCCGGGGAGCTGTTTTTT	CASSFVRAGELFF
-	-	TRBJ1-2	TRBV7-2	TGTGCCAGCAGCCTTGGAGAGGGGCGCACCTATGGCTACACCTTC	CASSLGEGRTYGYTF
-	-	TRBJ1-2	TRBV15	TGTGCCACCAGCAGAGATCTACAGAACTATGGCTACACCTTC	CATSRDLQNYGYTF